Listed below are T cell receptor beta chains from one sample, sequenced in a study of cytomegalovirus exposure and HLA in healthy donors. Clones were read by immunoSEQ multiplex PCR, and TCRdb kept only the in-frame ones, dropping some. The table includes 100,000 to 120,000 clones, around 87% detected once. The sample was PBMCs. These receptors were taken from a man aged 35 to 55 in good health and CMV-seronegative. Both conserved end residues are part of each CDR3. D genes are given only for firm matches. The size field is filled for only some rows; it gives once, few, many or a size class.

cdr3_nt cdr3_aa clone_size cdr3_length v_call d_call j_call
TGTGCCAGCAGCTCCTCCGGGAGGGTAGGGAACACCGGGGAGCTGTTTTTT CASSSSGRVGNTGELFF . 17 TRBV28 TRBD2 TRBJ2-2
TGTGCCAGCAGCGTCTGGGAGGGGCAGCCCCAGCATTTT CASSVWEGQPQHF . 13 TRBV7-2 . TRBJ1-5
TGTGCCAGCAGTTACAAGGGGGCGGAGCGCACTGAAGCTTTCTTT CASSYKGAERTEAFF . 15 TRBV2 TRBD1 TRBJ1-1
TGTGCCAGCTCACTAAGGCCCCCGGGTCCCGCCGAGAGCAATCAGCCCCAGCATTTT CASSLRPPGPAESNQPQHF few 19 TRBV18 . TRBJ1-5
TGTGCCAGCAGCTTATACGTGGGGACAGATAAGTCCTACGAGCAGTACTTC CASSLYVGTDKSYEQYF few 17 TRBV7-2 TRBD1 TRBJ2-7
TGTGCCAGCAGTCCCAGACAGGGTAGAGTTTACGAGCAGTACTTC CASSPRQGRVYEQYF . 15 TRBV6-1 TRBD1 TRBJ2-7
TGTGCCAGCATAACAGCGGGGGGAAACACCATATATTTT CASITAGGNTIYF . 13 TRBV5-6 . TRBJ1-3
TGCGCCAGCAGCCAAGATAGGGCAGGGGGAAACTATGGCTACACCTTC CASSQDRAGGNYGYTF . 16 TRBV4-1 TRBD1 TRBJ1-2
TGTGCCAGCGGGGGACAGATAAGCAATCAGCCCCAGCATTTT CASGGQISNQPQHF . 14 TRBV28 TRBD1 TRBJ1-5
TGTGCCAGTACCGCCGATTTTGGGACAGGACGTCAGCCCCAGCATTTT CASTADFGTGRQPQHF . 16 TRBV19 TRBD1 TRBJ1-5
TGCGCCAGCAGCTTGGCTCAGGGGGGCTCCTACGAGCAGTACTTC CASSLAQGGSYEQYF . 15 TRBV5-1 . TRBJ2-7
TGTGCCAGCAGTACGAGGGGGGGTAGCTATGGCTACACCTTC CASSTRGGSYGYTF . 14 TRBV28 . TRBJ1-2
TGTGCCAGCTCTGGGACAGGGAGAGATACGCAGTATTTT CASSGTGRDTQYF . 13 TRBV28 TRBD1 TRBJ2-3
TGCAGCGTTGCACCAGCGGGGGGGCCTGTTGAGCAGTTCTTC CSVAPAGGPVEQFF . 14 TRBV29-1 TRBD2 TRBJ2-1
TGTGCCAGCAGTTCAACCACGAGCTCCTATAATTTACCCCTCCACTTT CASSSTTSSYNLPLHF . 16 TRBV27 . TRBJ1-6
TGTGCCTGGAGTGTAGATAGCGGGGGGTATTACAATGAGCAGTTCTTC CAWSVDSGGYYNEQFF . 16 TRBV30 TRBD2 TRBJ2-1
TGTGCCAGCACTCCCACAGGGGGCTCTAATCAGCCCCAGCATTTT CASTPTGGSNQPQHF . 15 TRBV6-1 TRBD1 TRBJ1-5
TGTGCCAGCACCGGGGTATGGGACGAGCAGTACTTC CASTGVWDEQYF . 12 TRBV6-1 . TRBJ2-7
TGTGCCAGTAGCGTCTCAGGGACAGTCGACGAAAAACTGTTTTTT CASSVSGTVDEKLFF . 15 TRBV19 TRBD1 TRBJ1-4
TGTGCCGCCGCCGAAAGTCGGGGGGTTGAGCAGTTCTTC CAAAESRGVEQFF . 13 TRBV6-5 TRBD2 TRBJ2-1
TGTGCCAGCAGTGAAGTGGCAGGGGAAGGAGATACGCAGTATTTT CASSEVAGEGDTQYF . 15 TRBV6-1 . TRBJ2-3
TGTGCCTGGAGCTTCGGGGGACAGATTTTCTCTGGGGCCAACGTCCTGACTTTC CAWSFGGQIFSGANVLTF once 18 TRBV30 . TRBJ2-6
TGTGCCACCAGCAGAGCCGACAGTTTCATTCAGCCCCAGCATTTT CATSRADSFIQPQHF . 15 TRBV15 . TRBJ1-5
TGTGCCACCAGCAGAGATCGAGGGACAAGCCAGCCCCAGCATTTT CATSRDRGTSQPQHF . 15 TRBV15 . TRBJ1-5
TGTGCCAGCAGCTTATCTACCCACCGGGAAGCTTTCTTT CASSLSTHREAFF . 13 TRBV7-9 . TRBJ1-1
TGTGCCAGCAGTTACTCGGAGAGGGGGCAGGAAGAGCAGTACTTC CASSYSERGQEEQYF . 15 TRBV6-5 TRBD1 TRBJ2-7
TGTGCCAGCAGTTACTTAACAGGGACTGAAGCTTTCTTT CASSYLTGTEAFF once 13 TRBV6-5 . TRBJ1-1
TGCGCCAGCAGCCAAGGACAGGGAGAGGAAAAACTGTTTTTT CASSQGQGEEKLFF . 14 TRBV5-1 TRBD1 TRBJ1-4
TGTGCCAGCAGCCAAGATTCCGGGAGAAGGGCTGAAAAACTGTTTTTT CASSQDSGRRAEKLFF . 16 TRBV14 . TRBJ1-4
TGTGCCAGCAGCCGGACTAGCGGATTACAAGAGACCCAGTACTTC CASSRTSGLQETQYF . 15 TRBV5-4 TRBD2 TRBJ2-5
TGTGCCAGCGGATTGACAGGTTCTACTGAAGCTTTCTTT CASGLTGSTEAFF . 13 TRBV28 . TRBJ1-1
TGTGCCAGCAGCTTTTATAACAGGAACACTGAAGCTTTCTTT CASSFYNRNTEAFF . 14 TRBV5-4 . TRBJ1-1
TGCGCCAGCAGCCGCGAGTGGAGGAACACTGAAGCTTTCTTT CASSREWRNTEAFF few 14 TRBV4-1 . TRBJ1-1
TGTGCCAGCAGCCCCCGGGGCGGGGATTTCACCGGGGAGCTGTTTTTT CASSPRGGDFTGELFF . 16 TRBV28 . TRBJ2-2
TGTGCCAGCGACTATTCGACAGGGGCGAGTCAGCCCCAGCATTTT CASDYSTGASQPQHF . 15 TRBV28 TRBD1 TRBJ1-5
TGTGCCAGCAGCTTTCAAGCACAGGCAGATACGCAGTATTTT CASSFQAQADTQYF . 14 TRBV7-9 . TRBJ2-3
TGTGCCAGCAGTGTGCAGGGTGGGAATCAGCCCCAGCATTTT CASSVQGGNQPQHF . 14 TRBV28 . TRBJ1-5
TGTGCCAGCAGTCTCTTCGGAGCTAACTATGGCTACACCTTC CASSLFGANYGYTF . 14 TRBV25-1 . TRBJ1-2
TGTGCCAGCTCCCTGGGGGGACTCAATGAGCAGTTCTTC CASSLGGLNEQFF . 13 TRBV18 . TRBJ2-1
TGTGCCAGCAGCTTGGGTCCCTCCGGGACAGATACGTCGGAAGCTTTCTTT CASSLGPSGTDTSEAFF few 17 TRBV5-4 TRBD1 TRBJ1-1
TGTGCCAGTAGTATAGGGGCAGTTAGCACAGATACGCAGTATTTT CASSIGAVSTDTQYF . 15 TRBV19 . TRBJ2-3
TGCGCCAGCAGCCAAGATTACAGATACACCGGGGAGCTGTTTTTT CASSQDYRYTGELFF . 15 TRBV4-3 . TRBJ2-2
TGTGCCAGCAGTGAATTCGAACTAGCGGGAGGGGGAGAGCAGTTCTTC CASSEFELAGGGEQFF . 16 TRBV6-1 TRBD2 TRBJ2-1
TGTGCCAGTAGTATTGGTGACAGGGTGGGCGAGCAGTACTTC CASSIGDRVGEQYF . 14 TRBV19 TRBD1 TRBJ2-7
TGTGCCAGTACTCGACGGGGTGAGTCTAACTATGGCTACACCTTC CASTRRGESNYGYTF . 15 TRBV19 . TRBJ1-2
TGTGCCTGCCAACAGGTCAATTCACCCCTCCACTTT CACQQVNSPLHF . 12 TRBV30 . TRBJ1-6
TGTGCCAGCAGCTCCCCCGGGACTCTGACCTACGAGCAGTACTTC CASSSPGTLTYEQYF . 15 TRBV5-4 . TRBJ2-7
TGTGCCAGCTCTCCCGGGGGGCAGGGCGATGAAAAACTGTTTTTT CASSPGGQGDEKLFF few 15 TRBV28 . TRBJ1-4
TGTGCCAGCAGCTTAACTACAGGGAACTCCTACAATGAGCAGTTCTTC CASSLTTGNSYNEQFF . 16 TRBV7-2 . TRBJ2-1
TGTGCCTGGGGTAGGCAGGGGGCGGGGGAAAAACTGTTTTTT CAWGRQGAGEKLFF . 14 TRBV30 TRBD1 TRBJ1-4
TGTGCCAGCTCACCACAGGGAGAGAGCAATCAGCCCCAGCATTTT CASSPQGESNQPQHF . 15 TRBV18 . TRBJ1-5
TGTGCCAGCAGCTTAGCCGAGAACTTGAACACTGAAGCTTTCTTT CASSLAENLNTEAFF . 15 TRBV7-9 . TRBJ1-1
TGCAGCGTGGGGGGGATTAGAGGAGGTACGCAGTATTTT CSVGGIRGGTQYF few 13 TRBV29-1 TRBD2 TRBJ2-3